This T cell receptor beta chain was sequenced in a study of vaccination effects on CD4 cells after COVID-19. TCRdb keeps only in-frame clones here, not all; method: immunoSEQ multiplex PCR. Of fewer than 65,000 clones in the sample, approximately 75% were seen once. For this clone: Antigen specificity is unknown.

Before sequencing, viral peptide pools were used by the ViraFEST assay to expand antigen-specific CD4+ T cells. An approximately ten-day culture period preceded the isolation of CD4+ T cells. Vaccinated participants had no history of SARS-CoV-2 infection and tested negative for nucleocapsid antibodies. Half of the medium was exchanged for IL-2 medium on both days 3 and 7. This sequence was found in a human donor who received a COVID-19 vaccine. Sample: CD4+ T cells from PBMCs cultured with HCoV-OC43 spike peptides, taken before COVID-19 vaccination. Subset noted: HCoV-OC43 spike overlapping peptide pool stimulation.

The CDR3 reads CATSDVRQGAGGNTIYF. CDR3 bases: TGTGCCACCAGTGACGTTCGACAGGGGGCCGGTGGAAACACCATATATTTT. V gene TRBV24-1 combines with J gene TRBJ1-3; 10 bases line up with TRBD1. Germline CDR1 KGHDR, CDR2 SFDVKD. The CDR3 spans 17 residues. J gave up 3 bases and V 4 bases, and 8 bases lay outside the gene matches.